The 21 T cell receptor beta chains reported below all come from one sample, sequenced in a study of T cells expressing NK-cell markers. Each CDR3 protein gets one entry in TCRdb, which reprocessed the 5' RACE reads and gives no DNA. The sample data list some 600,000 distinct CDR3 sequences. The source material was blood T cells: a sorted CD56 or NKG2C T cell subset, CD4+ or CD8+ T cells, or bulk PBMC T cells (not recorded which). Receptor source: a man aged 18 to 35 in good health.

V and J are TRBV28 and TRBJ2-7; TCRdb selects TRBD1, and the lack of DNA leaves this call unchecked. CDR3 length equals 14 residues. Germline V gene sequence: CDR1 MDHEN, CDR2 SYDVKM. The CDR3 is CASTSGQGLHEQYF.

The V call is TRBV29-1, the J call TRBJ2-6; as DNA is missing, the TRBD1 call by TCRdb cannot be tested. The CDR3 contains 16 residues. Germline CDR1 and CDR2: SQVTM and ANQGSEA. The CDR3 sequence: CSVSGLNPSGANVLTF.

CDR3 in amino acids: CASSLGGQGTGELFF. The chain uses TRBV7-2 and TRBJ2-2; TCRdb names TRBD1, which stays unverified in the absence of DNA. The CDR3 consists of 15 residues. Looked up from germline, CDR1 is SGHTA and CDR2 is FQGNSA.

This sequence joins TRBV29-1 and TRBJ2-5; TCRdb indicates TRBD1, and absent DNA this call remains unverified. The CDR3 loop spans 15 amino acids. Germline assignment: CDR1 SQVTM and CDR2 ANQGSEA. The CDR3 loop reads CSASSQGARGETQYF.

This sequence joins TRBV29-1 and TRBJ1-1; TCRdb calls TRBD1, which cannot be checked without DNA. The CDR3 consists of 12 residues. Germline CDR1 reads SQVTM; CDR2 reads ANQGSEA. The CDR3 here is CSVEIQGNEAFF.

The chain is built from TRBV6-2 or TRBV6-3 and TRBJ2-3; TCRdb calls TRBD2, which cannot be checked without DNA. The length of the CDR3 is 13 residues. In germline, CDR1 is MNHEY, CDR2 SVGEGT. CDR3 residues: CASGGLADKTQYF.

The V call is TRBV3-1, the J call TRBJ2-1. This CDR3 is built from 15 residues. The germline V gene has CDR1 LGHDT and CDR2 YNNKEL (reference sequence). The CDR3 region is CASSQDLGLQNEQFF.

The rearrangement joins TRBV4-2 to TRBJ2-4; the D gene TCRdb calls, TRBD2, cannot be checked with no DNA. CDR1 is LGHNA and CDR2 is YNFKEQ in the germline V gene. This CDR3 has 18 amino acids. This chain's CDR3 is CASSQARQLAGGPNIQYF.

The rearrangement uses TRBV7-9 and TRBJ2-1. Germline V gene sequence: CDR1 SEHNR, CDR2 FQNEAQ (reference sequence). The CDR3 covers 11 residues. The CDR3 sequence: CASSFGEGQFF. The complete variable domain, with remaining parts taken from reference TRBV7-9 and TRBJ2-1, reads DTGVSQNPRHKITKRGQNVTFRCDPISEHNRLYWYRQTLGQGPEFLTYFQNEAQLEKSRLLSDRFSAERPKGSFSTLEIQRTEQGDSAMYLCASSFGEGQFFGPGTRLTVL.

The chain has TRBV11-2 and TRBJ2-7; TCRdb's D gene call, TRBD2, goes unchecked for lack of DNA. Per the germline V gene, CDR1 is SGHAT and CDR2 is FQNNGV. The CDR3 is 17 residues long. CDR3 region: CASSLSPWGTSGYEQYF.

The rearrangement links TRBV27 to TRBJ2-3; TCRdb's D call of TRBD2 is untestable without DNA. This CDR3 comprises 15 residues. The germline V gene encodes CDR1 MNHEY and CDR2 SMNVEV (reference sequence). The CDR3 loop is CASSLSSLRGDTQYF.

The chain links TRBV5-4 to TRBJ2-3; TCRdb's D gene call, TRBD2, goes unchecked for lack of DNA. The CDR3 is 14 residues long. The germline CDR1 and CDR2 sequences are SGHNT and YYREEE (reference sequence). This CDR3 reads CASSSSGPTDTQYF.

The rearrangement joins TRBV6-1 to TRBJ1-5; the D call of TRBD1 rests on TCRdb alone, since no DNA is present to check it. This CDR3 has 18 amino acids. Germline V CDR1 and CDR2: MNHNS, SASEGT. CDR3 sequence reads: CASSEPGQVKYSNQPQHF.

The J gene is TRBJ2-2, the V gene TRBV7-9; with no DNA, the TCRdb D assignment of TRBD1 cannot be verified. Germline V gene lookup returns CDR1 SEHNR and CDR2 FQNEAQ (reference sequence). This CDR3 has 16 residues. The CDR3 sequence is CASSPGTSLYTGELFF.

The CDR3 protein is CASSQGGGIHNEQFF. The rearrangement links TRBV4-3 to TRBJ2-1; absent DNA, TCRdb's TRBD2 call cannot be checked. CDR1 is LGHNA, CDR2 YSLEER, per germline. The CDR3 is 15 amino acids.

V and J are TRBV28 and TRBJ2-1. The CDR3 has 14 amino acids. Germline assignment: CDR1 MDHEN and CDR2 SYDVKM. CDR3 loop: CASCRRYSYNEQFF.

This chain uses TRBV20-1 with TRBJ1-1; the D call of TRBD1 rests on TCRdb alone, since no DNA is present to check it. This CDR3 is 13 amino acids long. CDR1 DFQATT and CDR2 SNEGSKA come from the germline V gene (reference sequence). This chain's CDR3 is CSAVWGRATEAFF.

The CDR3 spells CASMVSSSHEKLFF. The rearrangement links TRBV2 to TRBJ1-4. This CDR3 contains 14 residues. The germline CDR1 and CDR2 sequences are SNHLY and FYNNEI.

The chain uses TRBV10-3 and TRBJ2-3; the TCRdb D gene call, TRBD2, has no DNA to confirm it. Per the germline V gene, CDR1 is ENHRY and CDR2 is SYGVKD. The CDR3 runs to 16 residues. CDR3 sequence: CAIRDPSGKTTDTQYF.

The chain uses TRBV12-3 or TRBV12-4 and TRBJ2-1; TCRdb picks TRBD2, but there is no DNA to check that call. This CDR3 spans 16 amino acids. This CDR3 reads CASSPLWASGSNEQFF.

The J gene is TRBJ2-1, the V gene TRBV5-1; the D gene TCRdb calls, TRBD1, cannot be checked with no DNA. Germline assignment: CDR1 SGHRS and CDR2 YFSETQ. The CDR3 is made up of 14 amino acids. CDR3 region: CASSMGTEYNEQFF.